The rows below give T cell receptor beta chains drawn from one sample of a study of cytomegalovirus exposure and HLA in healthy donors. This table comes from immunoSEQ multiplex PCR, and its TCRdb copy is limited to in-frame clones, with some not included. The sample holds roughly 200,000 clones; around 86% are singletons and the top ten take over 1%. The sequencing sample was made of PBMCs. All receptors come from a man younger than 45 in good health and CMV-seronegative. The CDR3 runs from the conserved cysteine through the conserved F or W. Each record gives: CDR3 protein, V gene, J gene.

CASSSSRGNTEAFF	TRBV28	TRBJ1-1
CASSPLDRSTDTQYF	TRBV4-1	TRBJ2-3
CSVEGWAGGIADTQYF	TRBV29-1	TRBJ2-3
CASSFGGGARGQYF	TRBV7-2	TRBJ2-3
CASSTRQGGSNQPQHF	TRBV19	TRBJ1-5
CASSPSVRSSGSYNEQFF	TRBV7-2	TRBJ2-1
CATNTGTSGKQETQYF	TRBV6-6	TRBJ2-5
CASSFHAGGSYGYTF	TRBV7-8	TRBJ1-2
CASSPGQGTDEQYF	TRBV18	TRBJ2-7
CSVEDAPGGLFF	TRBV29-1	TRBJ1-4
CASSRRGLSTDTQYF	TRBV7-9	TRBJ2-3
CASRVGQGSSYEQYF	TRBV7-9	TRBJ2-7
CASSVDRNHEQYF	TRBV9	TRBJ2-7
CASSLGDSYEQYF	TRBV7-9	TRBJ2-7
CSVRQGTYTEAFF	TRBV29-1	TRBJ1-1
CASSPGTANTGELFF	TRBV10-1	TRBJ2-2
CASSFRTPGTGELFF	TRBV11-2	TRBJ2-2
CASSYSQQGNTGELFF	TRBV6-5	TRBJ2-2
CASSMTDSNEQFF	TRBV6-4	TRBJ2-1
CASSRGLADYGEQFF	TRBV4-1	TRBJ2-1
CASSERRGNSGNTIYF	TRBV6-4	TRBJ1-3
CAWSVGTSGFSNEQFF	TRBV30	TRBJ2-1
CASSPPNSGNYGYTF	TRBV6-6	TRBJ1-2
CASSQTGVANEKLFF	TRBV11-1	TRBJ1-4
CASSLEYSGSNEQFF	TRBV11-2	TRBJ2-1
CASSYQSGSSYEQYF	TRBV6-6	TRBJ2-7
CASRDGQGRRTEAFF	TRBV2	TRBJ1-1
CASSGRTLNEKLFF	TRBV6-1	TRBJ1-4
CASRIQGINNEQFF	TRBV6-5	TRBJ2-1
CASSKSLSGAQETQYF	TRBV7-7	TRBJ2-5
CASSPTTYEQYF	TRBV18	TRBJ2-7
CASSPLGQPQETQYF	TRBV27	TRBJ2-5
CASSPRGSSGTDTQYF	TRBV11-2	TRBJ2-3
CASSSWTTNTEAFF	TRBV28	TRBJ1-1
CASSPQGSHEAFF	TRBV19	TRBJ1-1
CATLAGGYTF	TRBV19	TRBJ1-2
CSARQGGFARTSTDTQYF	TRBV29-1	TRBJ2-3
CSVGLGVETQYF	TRBV29-1	TRBJ2-5
CASSRGTGEGQPQHF	TRBV6-5	TRBJ1-5
CASSTTGGAWTGELFF	TRBV28	TRBJ2-2
CASRVADGYTF	TRBV6-1	TRBJ1-2